The clone carrying this T cell receptor (beta chain) was recorded only once. The antigen is unknown. 60 Vbeta and 13 Jbeta primers were used in PCR. The repertoire was sequenced with immunoSEQ multiplex PCR; TCRdb's copy has only in-frame clones and lacks some. The data hold some 160,000 clones, with less than 85% observed a single time. This sample was included in a study of cytomegalovirus exposure and HLA in healthy donors. General study findings and limits: Relative to the approximately 680-donor mean, N-insertions were reportedly fewer in an Asian-associated ancestry cluster in a later analysis.

The sequenced material came from PBMCs. This TCR was recovered from a middle-aged man in good health and CMV-seronegative.

The CDR3 sequence: CASRLTGGGNTIYF. The CDR3 region has the DNA TGTGCCAGCAGACTTACAGGGGGCGGAAACACCATATATTTT. The V and J genes are TRBV7-2 and TRBJ1-3; 9 bases match TRBD1. Germline lookup yields CDR1 SGHTA and CDR2 FQGNSA. The J segment lost 4 bases and the V segment lost 6 bases, leaving 4 bases of the junction unmatched. This CDR3 contains 14 residues.